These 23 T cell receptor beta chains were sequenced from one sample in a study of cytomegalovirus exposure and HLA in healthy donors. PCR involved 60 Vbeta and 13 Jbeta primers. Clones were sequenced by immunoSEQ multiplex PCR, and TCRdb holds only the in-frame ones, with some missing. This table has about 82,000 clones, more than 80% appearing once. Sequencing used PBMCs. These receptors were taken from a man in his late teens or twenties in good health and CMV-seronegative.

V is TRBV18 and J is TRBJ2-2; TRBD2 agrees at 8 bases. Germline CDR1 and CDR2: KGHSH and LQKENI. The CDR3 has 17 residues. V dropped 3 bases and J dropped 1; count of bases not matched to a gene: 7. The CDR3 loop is CASSPYLAGMNTGELFF. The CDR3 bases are TGTGCCAGCTCACCTTATCTAGCGGGCATGAACACCGGGGAGCTGTTTTTT.

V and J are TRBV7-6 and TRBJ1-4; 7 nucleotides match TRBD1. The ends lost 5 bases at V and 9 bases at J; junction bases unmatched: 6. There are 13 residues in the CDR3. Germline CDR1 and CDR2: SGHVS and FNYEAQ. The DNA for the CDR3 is TGTGCCAGCAGCCAGGGGACAGCCAAAAAACTGTTTTTT. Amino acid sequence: CASSQGTAKKLFF.

The DNA for the CDR3 is TGTGCCAGCTCACCAAGGGGACAGCAGAATGAAAAACTGTTTTTT. This translates into CASSPRGQQNEKLFF. This sequence joins TRBV18 and TRBJ1-4; 7 nucleotides match TRBD1. The CDR3 length is 15 residues. V was pared by 2 bases and J by 5 bases, with 5 bases of the junction left unmatched. CDR1 KGHSH and CDR2 LQKENI come from the germline V gene.

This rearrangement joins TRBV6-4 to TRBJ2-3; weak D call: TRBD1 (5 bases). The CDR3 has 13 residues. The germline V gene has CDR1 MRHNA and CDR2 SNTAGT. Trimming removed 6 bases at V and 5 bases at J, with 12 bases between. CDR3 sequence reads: CASSEQERDTQYF. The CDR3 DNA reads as TGTGCCAGCAGCGAACAGGAACGAGATACGCAGTATTTT.

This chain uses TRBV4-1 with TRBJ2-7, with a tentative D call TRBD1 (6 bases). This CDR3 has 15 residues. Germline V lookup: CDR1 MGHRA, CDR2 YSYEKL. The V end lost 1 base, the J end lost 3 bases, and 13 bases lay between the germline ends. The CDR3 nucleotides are TGCGCCAGCAGCCAAGCCCAGCGGACAGACTACGAGCAGTACTTC. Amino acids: CASSQAQRTDYEQYF.

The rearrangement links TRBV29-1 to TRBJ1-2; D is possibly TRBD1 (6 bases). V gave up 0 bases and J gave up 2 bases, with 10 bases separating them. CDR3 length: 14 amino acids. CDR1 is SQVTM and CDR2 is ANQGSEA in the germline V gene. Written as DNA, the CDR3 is TGCAGCGTTGAAGACAGGGGCCGGAACTATGGCTACACCTTC. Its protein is CSVEDRGRNYGYTF.

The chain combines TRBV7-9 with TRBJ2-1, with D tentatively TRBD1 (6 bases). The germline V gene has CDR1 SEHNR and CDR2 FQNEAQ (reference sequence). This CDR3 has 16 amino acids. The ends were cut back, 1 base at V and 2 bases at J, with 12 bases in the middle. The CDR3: CASSLVAGVAYNEQFF. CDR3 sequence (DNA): TGTGCCAGCAGCTTAGTTGCAGGGGTCGCCTACAATGAGCAGTTCTTC.

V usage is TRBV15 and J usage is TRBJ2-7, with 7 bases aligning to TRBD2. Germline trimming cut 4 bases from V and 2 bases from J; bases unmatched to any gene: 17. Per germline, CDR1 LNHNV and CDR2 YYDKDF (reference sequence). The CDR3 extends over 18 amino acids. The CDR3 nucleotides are TGTGCCACCAGCACCTTTTCGGGGAGGGGAGGTAGGGCCTACGAGCAGTACTTC. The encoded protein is CATSTFSGRGGRAYEQYF. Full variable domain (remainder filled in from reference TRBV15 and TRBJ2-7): DAMVIQNPRYQVTQFGKPVTLSCSQTLNHNVMYWYQQKSSQAPKLLFHYYDKDFNNEADTPDNFQSRRPNTSFCFLDIRSPGLGDTAMYLCATSTFSGRGGRAYEQYFGPGTRLTVT.

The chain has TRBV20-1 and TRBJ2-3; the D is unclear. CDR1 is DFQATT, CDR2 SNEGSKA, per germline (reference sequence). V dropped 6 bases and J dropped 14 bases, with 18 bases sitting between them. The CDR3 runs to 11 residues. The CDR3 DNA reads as TGCAGTGCGGCGGTGGCCGATTGTCCGTATTTT. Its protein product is CSAAVADCPYF.

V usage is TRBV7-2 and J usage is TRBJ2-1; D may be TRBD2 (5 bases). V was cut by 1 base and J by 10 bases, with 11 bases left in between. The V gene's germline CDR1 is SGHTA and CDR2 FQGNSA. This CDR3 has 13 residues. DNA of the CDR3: TGTGCCAGCAGCTTAGAACCTAGCAGGGAGCAGTTCTTC. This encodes CASSLEPSREQFF. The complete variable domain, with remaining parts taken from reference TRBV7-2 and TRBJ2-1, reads GAGVSQSPSNKVTEKGKDVELRCDPISGHTALYWYRQSLGQGLEFLIYFQGNSAPDKSGLPSDRFSAERTGGSVSTLTIQRTQQEDSAVYLCASSLEPSREQFFGPGTRLTVL.

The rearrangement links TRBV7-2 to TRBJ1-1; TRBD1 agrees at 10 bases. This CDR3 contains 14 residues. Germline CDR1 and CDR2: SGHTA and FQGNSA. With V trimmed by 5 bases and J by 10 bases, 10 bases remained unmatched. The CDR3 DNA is TGTGCCAGCAGCCGGGACAGGGGTTCCCGGAGAGCTTTCTTT. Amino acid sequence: CASSRDRGSRRAFF. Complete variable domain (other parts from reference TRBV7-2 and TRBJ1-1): GAGVSQSPSNKVTEKGKDVELRCDPISGHTALYWYRQSLGQGLEFLIYFQGNSAPDKSGLPSDRFSAERTGGSVSTLTIQRTQQEDSAVYLCASSRDRGSRRAFFGQGTRLTVV.

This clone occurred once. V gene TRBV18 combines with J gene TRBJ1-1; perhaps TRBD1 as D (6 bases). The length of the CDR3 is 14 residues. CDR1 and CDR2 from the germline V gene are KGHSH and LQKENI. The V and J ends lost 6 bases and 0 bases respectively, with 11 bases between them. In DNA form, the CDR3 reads TGTGCCAGCTCTCAGGGGTCGGTGAACACTGAAGCTTTCTTT. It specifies CASSQGSVNTEAFF.

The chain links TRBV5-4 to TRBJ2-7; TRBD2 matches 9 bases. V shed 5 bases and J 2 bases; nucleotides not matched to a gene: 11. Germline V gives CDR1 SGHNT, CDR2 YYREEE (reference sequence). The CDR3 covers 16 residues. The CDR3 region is CASRFSPTSGPYEQYF. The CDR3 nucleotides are TGTGCCAGCAGATTTTCCCCGACTAGCGGCCCCTACGAGCAGTACTTC. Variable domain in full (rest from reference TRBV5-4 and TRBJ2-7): ETGVTQSPTHLIKTRGQQVTLRCSSQSGHNTVSWYQQALGQGPQFIFQYYREEENGRGNFPPRFSGLQFPNYSSELNVNALELDDSALYLCASRFSPTSGPYEQYFGPGTRLTVT.

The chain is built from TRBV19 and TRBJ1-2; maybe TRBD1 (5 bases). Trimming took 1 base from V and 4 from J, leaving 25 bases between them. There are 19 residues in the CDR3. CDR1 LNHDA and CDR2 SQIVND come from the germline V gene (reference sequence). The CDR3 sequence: CASSIVGTLSRQSGYGYTF. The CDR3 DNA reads TGTGCCAGTAGTATAGTTGGCACCTTGAGTCGACAGTCAGGCTATGGCTACACCTTC.

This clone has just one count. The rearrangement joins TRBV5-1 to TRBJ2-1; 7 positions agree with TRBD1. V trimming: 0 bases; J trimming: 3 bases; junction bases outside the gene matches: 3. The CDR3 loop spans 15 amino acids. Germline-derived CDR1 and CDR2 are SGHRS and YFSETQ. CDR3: CASSLAGDSYNEQFF. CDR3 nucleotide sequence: TGCGCCAGCAGCTTGGCCGGGGACAGCTACAATGAGCAGTTCTTC.

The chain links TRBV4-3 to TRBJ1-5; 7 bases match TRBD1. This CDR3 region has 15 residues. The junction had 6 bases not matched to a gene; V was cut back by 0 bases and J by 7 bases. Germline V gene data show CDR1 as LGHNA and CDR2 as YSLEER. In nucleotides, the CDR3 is TGCGCCAGCAGCCAAGAGCAGGGGGTAGGGCAGCCCCAGCATTTT. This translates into CASSQEQGVGQPQHF.

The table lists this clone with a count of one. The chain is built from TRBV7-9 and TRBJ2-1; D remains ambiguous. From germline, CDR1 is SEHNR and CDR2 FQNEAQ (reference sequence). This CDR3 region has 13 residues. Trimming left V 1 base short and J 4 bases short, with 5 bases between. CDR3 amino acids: CASSLGIYNEQFF. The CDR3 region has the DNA TGTGCCAGCAGCTTAGGTATTTACAATGAGCAGTTCTTC. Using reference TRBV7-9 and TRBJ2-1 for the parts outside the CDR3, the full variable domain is DTGVSQNPRHKITKRGQNVTFRCDPISEHNRLYWYRQTLGQGPEFLTYFQNEAQLEKSRLLSDRFSAERPKGSFSTLEIQRTEQGDSAMYLCASSLGIYNEQFFGPGTRLTVL.

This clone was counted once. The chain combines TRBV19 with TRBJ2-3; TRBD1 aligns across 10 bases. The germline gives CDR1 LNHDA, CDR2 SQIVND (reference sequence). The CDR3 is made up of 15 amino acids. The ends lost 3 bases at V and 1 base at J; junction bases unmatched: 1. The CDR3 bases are TGTGCCAGTAGTATCGGGACAGGGGGCACAGATACGCAGTATTTT. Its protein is CASSIGTGGTDTQYF.

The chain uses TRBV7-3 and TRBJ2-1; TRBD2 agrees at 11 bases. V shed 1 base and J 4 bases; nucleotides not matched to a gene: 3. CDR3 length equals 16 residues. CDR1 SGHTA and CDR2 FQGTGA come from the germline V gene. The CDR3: CASSLNLAGGYNEQFF. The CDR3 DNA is TGTGCCAGCAGCTTAAACCTAGCGGGAGGTTACAATGAGCAGTTCTTC.

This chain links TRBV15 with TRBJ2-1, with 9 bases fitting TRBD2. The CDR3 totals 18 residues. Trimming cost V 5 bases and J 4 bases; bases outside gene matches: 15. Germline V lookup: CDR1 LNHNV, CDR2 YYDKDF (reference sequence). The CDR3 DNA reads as TGTGCCACCAGCCCTCGGGACTGGCGGGAGGGCCGGTACAATGAGCAGTTCTTC. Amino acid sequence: CATSPRDWREGRYNEQFF.

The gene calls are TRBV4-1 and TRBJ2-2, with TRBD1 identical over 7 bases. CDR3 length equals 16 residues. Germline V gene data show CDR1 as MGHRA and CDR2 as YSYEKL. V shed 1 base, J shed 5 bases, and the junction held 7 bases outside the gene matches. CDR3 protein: CASSQGNRGITGELFF. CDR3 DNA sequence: TGCGCCAGCAGCCAAGGGAACAGGGGTATAACCGGGGAGCTGTTTTTT.

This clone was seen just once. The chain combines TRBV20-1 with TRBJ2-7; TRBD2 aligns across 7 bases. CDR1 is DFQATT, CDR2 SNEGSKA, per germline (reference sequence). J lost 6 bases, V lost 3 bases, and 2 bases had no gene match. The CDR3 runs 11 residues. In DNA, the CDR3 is TGCAGTGCTAGGGCTAGCGGCGAGCAGTACTTC. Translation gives CSARASGEQYF.

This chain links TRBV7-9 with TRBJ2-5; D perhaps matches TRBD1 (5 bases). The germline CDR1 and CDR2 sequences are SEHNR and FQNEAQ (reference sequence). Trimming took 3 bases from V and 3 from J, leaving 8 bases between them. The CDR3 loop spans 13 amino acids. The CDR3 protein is CASSFGREETQYF. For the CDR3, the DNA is TGTGCCAGCAGCTTCGGCAGGGAAGAGACCCAGTACTTC. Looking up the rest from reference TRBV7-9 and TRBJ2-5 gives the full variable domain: DTGVSQNPRHKITKRGQNVTFRCDPISEHNRLYWYRQTLGQGPEFLTYFQNEAQLEKSRLLSDRFSAERPKGSFSTLEIQRTEQGDSAMYLCASSFGREETQYFGPGTRLLVL.